Detailed here is one TCR beta chain. The table lists this clone with a few counts. Its antigen target is currently unknown. Within one base of it there is no much larger clone, and no base qualities were kept. The trial excluded patients who had a history of autoimmune disease or were on systemic immunosuppression. Peripheral blood for TCR sequencing was collected from all dose cohorts at baseline, on cycle 4 day 1, and on cycle 7 day 1. The samples were taken from a phase I, first-in-human, multicenter, open-label dose-escalation trial of ivuxolimab. Adults with locally advanced or metastatic melanoma, renal cell carcinoma, hepatocellular carcinoma or head and neck squamous cell carcinoma were enrolled in the trial. CD4+ and CD8+ T cells were sorted separately from peripheral blood before TCR sequencing. The sample originates from a study of OX40 agonist ivuxolimab in advanced cancers. At the level of the whole study: Ivuxolimab, which targeted the costimulatory receptor OX40 (CD134), was an agonistic, fully human IgG2 monoclonal antibody. The paper describes the monotherapy dose-escalation part (N of about 55 patients) of the phase I trial of ivuxolimab. Among the approximately 54 dose-escalation patients, around 19 had hepatocellular carcinoma, about 15 melanoma, 9 renal cell carcinoma and 9 head and neck cancer. Intravenous ivuxolimab was administered to patients every 2 weeks at six dose levels: 0.01, 0.1, 0.3, 1.5, 3 and 10 mg/kg. The dose-escalation cohort was about 83% male with a mean age of approximately 60 years, ranging from about 23 to 85. Peripheral TCRbeta sequencing aimed to test whether ivuxolimab altered TCR sequence diversity and caused clonal T-cell expansion. Prior anti-PD-1, anti-PD-L1 or anti-CTLA-4 therapy was permitted, and 40% to 50% of dose-escalation patients had received checkpoint inhibitors. Three dose-escalation patients achieved partial responses, one with hepatocellular carcinoma and two with cutaneous melanoma.

What the work shows at the level of the full study, not this receptor alone: Low levels of normalized T-cell clonal expansion were also shown by some nonresponding patients. Antigen specificity was not determined for the clonally expanded peripheral T cells. After ivuxolimab, CD8+ T cells had more expanded clones than CD4+ T cells on average. In the 0.1-3.0 mg/kg groups, partial responders had among the lowest normalized peripheral clonal expansion, particularly in CD8+ T cells. At doses of 0.1 to 3.0 mg/kg, clonal expansion of both CD4+ and CD8+ blood T cells was observed from baseline to week 6.

To sequence the TCRbeta CDR3 region, genomic DNA was isolated from the sorted cells. TCRbeta CDR3 regions were sequenced using the immunoSEQ Assay. The immuneACCESS repertoire file appears here via TCRdb, limited to in-frame rearrangements. These files lack a portion of the clones; in checked studies, under half of the deficit traces to unresolved V genes, and the cause of the others is not known. A total of about 46,000 clones appear in this sample, roughly four fifths of them only once. The leading ten clones occupy about 1.8% of the sample. Cut back by 6 bases and 1 base, the V and J ends lie 9 bases apart. Including the terminal cysteine and phenylalanine, the CDR3 comprises 13 residues. Only the CDR3 region is kept as DNA, spanning 39 bases read in frame from base 1. Per the germline V gene, SNHLY is the CDR1 and FYNNEI is the CDR2.

Here the chain combines TRBV2 and TRBJ1-1, with the D gene uncertain. This TCR was sampled from an adult with an advanced solid tumor such as melanoma, head and neck, liver or kidney cancer. The sequenced sample was CD4+ or CD8+ T cells sorted from blood, obtained in a trial of the OX40 agonist ivuxolimab. The nucleotide sequence reads TGTGCCAGCAGCACGGAACAGAACACTGAAGCTTTCTTT. Translated, it reads CASSTEQNTEAFF.